This entry describes one TCR beta chain. Its antigen is currently unknown. This sample is part of a study of T cell responses to AZD1222 COVID-19 vaccine. This table comes from immunoSEQ multiplex PCR, and its TCRdb copy is limited to in-frame clones, with some not included. The data contain roughly 82,000 clones, about 85% of them singletons. Whole-study results and caveats: It was only after the peak T cell response that any repertoires were sampled. With two AZD1222 doses given, Spike-specific TCR breadth and depth both rose.

Trimming stripped 5 bases from V and 0 bases from J, with 10 bases between. Germline-derived CDR1 and CDR2 are MDHEN and SYDVKM. This CDR3 spans 14 amino acids. This TCR derives from an adult in good health. Specimen: peripheral blood, collected on day 0 of AZD1222 vaccination. This rearrangement joins TRBV28 to TRBJ2-5; tentative D call: TRBD1 (5 bases). CDR3: CASSNLGDQETQYF. CDR3 sequence (DNA): TGTGCCAGCAGTAACTTAGGGGACCAAGAGACCCAGTACTTC.